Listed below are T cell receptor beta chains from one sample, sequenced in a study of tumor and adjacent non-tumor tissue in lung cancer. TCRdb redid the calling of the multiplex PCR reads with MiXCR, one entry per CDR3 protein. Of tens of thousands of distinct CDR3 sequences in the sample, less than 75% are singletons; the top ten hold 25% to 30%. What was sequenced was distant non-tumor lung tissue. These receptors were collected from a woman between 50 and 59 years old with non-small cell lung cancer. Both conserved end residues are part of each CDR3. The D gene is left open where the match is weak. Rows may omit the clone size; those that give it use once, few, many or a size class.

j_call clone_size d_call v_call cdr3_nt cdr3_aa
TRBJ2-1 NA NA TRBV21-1 TGTGCCAGCAGCAGACACCGGGACTATTACAAAGAGCAGTTCTTC CASSRHRDYYKEQFF
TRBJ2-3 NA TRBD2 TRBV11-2 TGCGCCAGCAGCTTAGTACTAGCGGCAGATACGCAGTATTTT CASSLVLAADTQYF
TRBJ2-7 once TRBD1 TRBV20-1 TGCAGTGCCTCACCGGGGGGACAGGGAGAATACAAGCAGTACTTC CSASPGGQGEYKQYF
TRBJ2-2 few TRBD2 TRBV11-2 TGTGCCAGCAGTTTAAAGGGGGTTTCCGGACTAGCCGTCGCAGGGGAGCTGTTTTTT CASSLKGVSGLAVAGELFF
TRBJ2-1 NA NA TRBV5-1 TGCGCCAGCAGCTCAGGGCAGAACAATGAGCAGTTCTTC CASSSGQNNEQFF
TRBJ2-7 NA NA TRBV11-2 NA CASSPWASGSYKQYF
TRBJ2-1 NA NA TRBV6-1 TGTGCCAGCAGCGCCGCTGGGGCTATCAATGGGCAGTTCTTC CASSAAGAINGQFF
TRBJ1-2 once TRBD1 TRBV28 TGTGCCAGCGACGAGAACGGGGACAGTAACAAGTATGGCTACACATTC CASDENGDSNKYGYTF
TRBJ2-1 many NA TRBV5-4 TGTGCCAGCAGCTTGGTACTTGCGAATGAGCAGTTCTTC CASSLVLANEQFF
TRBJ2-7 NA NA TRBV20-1 TGCAGTGCTAGAGATCGGGCGAACAGGGTTGCCTACGAGCAGTACTTC CSARDRANRVAYEQYF
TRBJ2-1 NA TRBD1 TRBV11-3 TGTACCAGCGGCCGACAATTTAGGGGGCATGACAATGAGCAGTTCTTC CTSGRQFRGHDNEQFF
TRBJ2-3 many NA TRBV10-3 TGTGCCATCAGGGACAGCTCATCACGCACAGATACGCAGTATTTT CAIRDSSSRTDTQYF
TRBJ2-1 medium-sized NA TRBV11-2 TGTGCCAGCAGCTTTAATCCCAGAAATCAGCAGTTCTTC CASSFNPRNQQFF
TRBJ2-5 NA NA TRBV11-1 TGTGCCAGCAGTCGGACCGAGACATTCCAAGAGACCCAGAACTTC CASSRTETFQETQNF
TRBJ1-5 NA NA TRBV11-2 TGTGCCAGCTGCTTAGCGCGCCGAGGCATTCAGCCCCAGCATTTT CASCLARRGIQPQHF
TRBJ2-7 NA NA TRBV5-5 TGTGCCAGCAGCTTTGACGTCTGGAGTCCCGGCGGGCAGTACTTC CASSFDVWSPGGQYF
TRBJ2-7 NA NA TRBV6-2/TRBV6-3 TGTGCCAGCAGTGATAGGTCACTCTCCTACAAGCAGTACTTC CASSDRSLSYKQYF
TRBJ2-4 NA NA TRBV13 TGTGCCAGCAGCTTGGGACAACCCAAAAACATTCAGTACTTC CASSLGQPKNIQYF
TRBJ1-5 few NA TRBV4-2 TGTGCCGGCAGCCAAACGGTGGGGGCCCATCAGCCCCAGCATTTT CAGSQTVGAHQPQHF
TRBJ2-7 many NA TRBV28 TGTGCCAGCAGCCCCAGCTCCTACGAGCAGTACTTC CASSPSSYEQYF
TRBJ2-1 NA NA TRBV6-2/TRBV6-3 TGTGCCAGTGGAGGACAAGGGGCCTGGGGCGAGCAGTTATTC CASGGQGAWGEQLF
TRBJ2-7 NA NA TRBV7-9 TGTGCCAGCAGCTTATCGGGACGGAGCTCCTACGAGCAGTACTTC CASSLSGRSSYEQYF
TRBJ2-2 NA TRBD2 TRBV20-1 TGCAGTGCTAGGGCGGGACTAGCCAAGGTCACCGGGGAGCTGTTTTTT CSARAGLAKVTGELFF
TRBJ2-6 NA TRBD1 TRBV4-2 TGCGCCAGCAACCAAGATCGAGGGGGCTTCTCTGGGGCCAACGTCCTGACTTTC CASNQDRGGFSGANVLTF
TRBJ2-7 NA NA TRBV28 TGTGCCAGCAGTCCCCGTTGGGACTCGGAGCAGTACTTC CASSPRWDSEQYF
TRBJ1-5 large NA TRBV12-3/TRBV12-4 TGTGCCAGCAGCCTTGATGGGGTAGATCAGCCCCAGCATTTT CASSLDGVDQPQHF
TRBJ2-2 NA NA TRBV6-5 TGTACCAGCACCCCCGGTGGGGCCGGGAAGCAGTTTTTT CTSTPGGAGKQFF
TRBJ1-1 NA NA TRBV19 TGTGCCAGTAGTATGTCCTTGGGTCGGTATGAAGCTTTCTTT CASSMSLGRYEAFF
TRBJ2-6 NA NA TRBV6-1 TGTGCCAGGAGTACCCGATCTATTGGGGCCAACGTCCTGACTTTC CARSTRSIGANVLTF
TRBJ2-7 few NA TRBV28 TGTGCCAGCACACCGTCCGGGAACCGCTCCTACGAGCAGTACTTC CASTPSGNRSYEQYF
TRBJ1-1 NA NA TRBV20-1 TGCAGTGCTAGAGATAGTTCAGGGATACACATGAACACTGAAGCTTTCTTT CSARDSSGIHMNTEAFF
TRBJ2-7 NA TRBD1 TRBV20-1 TGCAGTGCTAGTGAGGCGATCAGGGGGAAGATGTTAGAACAGTACTTC CSASEAIRGKMLEQYF
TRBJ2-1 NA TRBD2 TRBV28 TGTGCCAGCAGTTTGGAACTAGCGGGAGTCGATGAGCAGTTCTTC CASSLELAGVDEQFF
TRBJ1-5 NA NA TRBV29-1 TGCAGCCTTGTAGAGACACTCGGTCAGCCCCAGCATTTT CSLVETLGQPQHF
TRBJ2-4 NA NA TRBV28 TGTGCCAGAAGCCCCCCGGAGAGGTCCGCCCCACAGTACTTC CARSPPERSAPQYF
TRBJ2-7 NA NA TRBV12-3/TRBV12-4 TGTGCCAACAATAACGGATCAGCCTACGAGCAGTATTTC CANNNGSAYEQYF
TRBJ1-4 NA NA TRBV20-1 TGCAGTGTTAGGGCGGCAACGGATGAAAAACTGTTTTTT CSVRAATDEKLFF
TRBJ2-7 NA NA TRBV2 TGTGTCAGCAGTGCCGACAGCCAAACCCTCTCCTACGAGCAGTACTTC CVSSADSQTLSYEQYF
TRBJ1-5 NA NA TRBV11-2 TGTGTCAGCAGCTTAGTGGGCCGAGGCAATCAGCTCCAGCATTTT CVSSLVGRGNQLQHF
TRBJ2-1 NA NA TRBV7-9 TGTGCCAGCAGCTTACTGACAAGGGGCTCCTACAATGAGCAGTTCTTC CASSLLTRGSYNEQFF
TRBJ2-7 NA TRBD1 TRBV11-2 TGTACCAGCAGCTTCGGGACAGGAGTTACCTGTGAGCAGTACTTC CTSSFGTGVTCEQYF
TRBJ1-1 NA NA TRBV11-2 TGTGCCAGTAGCTTAGATATGACTGAAGCTTCCTTT CASSLDMTEASF
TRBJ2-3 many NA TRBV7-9 TGTGCCAGCAGCTTGGATCGAGGGGAGCAGTATTTT CASSLDRGEQYF
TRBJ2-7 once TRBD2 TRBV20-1 TGCAGTGCTAACTTACTCGGGACCAGCGGGAGCGGAGAGCAGTACTTC CSANLLGTSGSGEQYF
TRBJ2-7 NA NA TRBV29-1 TGTAGCGTTGATATCGGCCGGTGTGACGAGCAGTACTTC CSVDIGRCDEQYF
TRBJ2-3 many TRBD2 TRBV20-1 TGCAGTGCAGGGGGCCCCGGGACTAGCGGGAGCACAGATACGCAGTATTTT CSAGGPGTSGSTDTQYF
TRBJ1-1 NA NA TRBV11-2 TGTGCCAGTAGCTTACGAGTCGGCCGTGGAGACAGTGAAGCTTTCTTT CASSLRVGRGDSEAFF
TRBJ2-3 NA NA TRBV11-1 TGTGCCAGCAGCTTAGCGACCGTGACAGATATGCGGTATTTT CASSLATVTDMRYF
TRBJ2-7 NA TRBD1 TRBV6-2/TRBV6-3 TGTGCCAGCAGTTACGGGACAGGGATCTACGAGCAATACTTC CASSYGTGIYEQYF